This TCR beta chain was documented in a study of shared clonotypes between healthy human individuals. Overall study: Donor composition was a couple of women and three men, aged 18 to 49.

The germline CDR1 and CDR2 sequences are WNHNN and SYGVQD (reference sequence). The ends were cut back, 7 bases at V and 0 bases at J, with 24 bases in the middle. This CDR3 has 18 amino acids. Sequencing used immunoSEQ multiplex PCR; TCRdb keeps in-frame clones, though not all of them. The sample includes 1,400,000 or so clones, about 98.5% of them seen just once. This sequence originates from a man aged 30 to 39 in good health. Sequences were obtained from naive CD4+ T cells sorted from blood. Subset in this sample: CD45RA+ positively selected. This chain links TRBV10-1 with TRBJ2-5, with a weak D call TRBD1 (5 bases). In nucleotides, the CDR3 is TGCGCCAGCATAAAGGGGCAAAACGGTAGGGCCTACCAAGAGACCCAGTACTTC. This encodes CASIKGQNGRAYQETQYF.